Listed below are T cell receptor beta chains from one sample, sequenced in a study of OX40 agonist ivuxolimab in advanced cancers. The repertoire was sequenced with immunoSEQ multiplex PCR; TCRdb's copy has only in-frame clones and lacks some. This table has 65,000 to 70,000 clones, around 87% appearing once. The sample in question was CD4+ or CD8+ T cells sorted from blood, obtained in a trial of the OX40 agonist ivuxolimab. The receptors come from an adult with an advanced solid tumor such as melanoma, head and neck, liver or kidney cancer. The CDR3 runs from the conserved cysteine through the conserved F or W. D genes are given only for firm matches. Some rows have no size entry. The others give once, few or many, or a class for an expanded clone.

clone_size | j_call | d_call | v_call | cdr3_length | cdr3_aa | cdr3_nt
NA | TRBJ2-4 | NA | TRBV27 | 13 | CASRKGTGNIQYF | TGTGCCAGCAGAAAAGGTACGGGTAACATTCAGTACTTC
NA | TRBJ1-2 | NA | TRBV29-1 | 12 | CSVEVQVGGYTF | TGCAGCGTTGAAGTACAGGTCGGTGGCTACACCTTC
NA | TRBJ1-2 | TRBD1 | TRBV4-1 | 16 | CASSAKALVDRDGYTF | TGCGCCAGCAGCGCAAAAGCCCTCGTGGACAGGGATGGCTACACCTTC
NA | TRBJ1-1 | TRBD1 | TRBV10-3 | 15 | CAISEQGAANTEAFF | TGTGCCATCAGTGAACAGGGGGCCGCTAACACTGAAGCTTTCTTT
few | TRBJ2-1 | NA | TRBV9 | 17 | CASSVGSLGGTYNEQFF | TGTGCCAGCAGCGTAGGGTCTCTTGGGGGGACCTACAATGAGCAGTTCTTC
NA | TRBJ1-5 | TRBD1 | TRBV19 | 15 | CASSGDRGRNQPQHF | TGTGCCAGTAGTGGGGACAGGGGGAGGAATCAGCCCCAGCATTTT
once | TRBJ2-2 | NA | TRBV30 | 12 | CAWTQGIGELFF | TGTGCCTGGACGCAGGGAATCGGGGAGCTGTTTTTT
few | TRBJ1-2 | NA | TRBV10-2 | 15 | CASSESRGRDYGYTF | TGCGCCAGCAGTGAGTCGAGAGGGCGGGACTATGGCTACACCTTC
NA | TRBJ2-1 | TRBD2 | TRBV27 | 17 | CASSLMASGISYNEQFF | TGTGCCAGCAGTTTAATGGCTAGCGGGATATCCTACAATGAGCAGTTCTTC
NA | TRBJ2-3 | NA | TRBV4-3 | 16 | CASSQDPRGLSDTQYF | TGCGCCAGCAGCCAAGATCCGCGGGGATTGTCAGATACGCAGTATTTT
NA | TRBJ2-5 | NA | TRBV2 | 15 | CASSLQGLEQETQYF | TGTGCCAGCAGTTTACAGGGTTTAGAACAAGAGACCCAGTACTTC
NA | TRBJ1-1 | NA | TRBV7-3 | 16 | CASSFQRGQRNTEAFF | TGTGCCAGCAGCTTCCAGCGCGGACAGAGAAACACTGAAGCTTTCTTT
NA | TRBJ1-3 | NA | TRBV4-2 | 15 | CASSQVQSSGNTIYF | TGTGCCAGCAGCCAAGTGCAGAGCTCTGGAAACACCATATATTTT
NA | TRBJ1-1 | NA | TRBV29-1 | 13 | CSVGSAPNTEAFF | TGCAGCGTTGGGTCAGCTCCTAACACTGAAGCTTTCTTT
NA | TRBJ1-5 | TRBD1 | TRBV11-2 | 14 | CASSRDRGNQPQHF | TGTGCCAGCAGCCGGGACAGGGGCAATCAGCCCCAGCATTTT
NA | TRBJ2-5 | TRBD2 | TRBV29-1 | 11 | CSVGEGETQYF | TGCAGCGTTGGGGAGGGAGAGACCCAGTACTTC
NA | TRBJ1-1 | NA | TRBV2 | 13 | CASSEVLNTEAFF | TGTGCCAGCAGCGAGGTGTTGAACACTGAAGCTTTCTTT
NA | TRBJ1-6 | TRBD1 | TRBV5-4 | 14 | CASSLTGVDSPLHF | TGTGCCAGCAGCCTAACAGGGGTTGATTCACCCCTCCACTTT
NA | TRBJ2-3 | TRBD2 | TRBV5-1 | 20 | CASSARGLAGEGGPTDTQYF | TGCGCCAGCAGCGCGCGCGGACTAGCGGGAGAGGGGGGGCCCACAGATACGCAGTATTTT
NA | TRBJ2-7 | NA | TRBV28 | 11 | CASSFREEQYF | TGTGCCAGCAGTTTCAGGGAAGAGCAGTACTTC
NA | TRBJ2-7 | NA | TRBV28 | 15 | CASKSLGPDSYEQYF | TGTGCCAGCAAATCCCTTGGGCCTGACTCCTACGAGCAGTACTTC
once | TRBJ2-7 | NA | TRBV6-5 | 12 | CASSHQPYEQYF | TGTGCCAGCAGCCACCAGCCCTACGAGCAGTACTTC
NA | TRBJ2-1 | TRBD2 | TRBV7-2 | 15 | CASSLAAGGPSEQFF | TGTGCCAGCAGCTTAGCAGCGGGGGGGCCCAGTGAGCAGTTCTTC
NA | TRBJ1-1 | NA | TRBV5-1 | 14 | CASSYPDSNTEAFF | TGCGCCAGCAGCTACCCTGACAGTAACACTGAAGCTTTCTTT
NA | TRBJ2-1 | NA | TRBV7-6 | 17 | CASSSVVGRSSYNEQFF | TGTGCCAGCAGTTCCGTAGTCGGTCGGAGCTCCTACAATGAGCAGTTCTTC
NA | TRBJ2-7 | NA | TRBV7-6 | 14 | CASSLGTLTYEQYF | TGTGCCAGCAGCTTGGGGACGCTTACATACGAGCAGTACTTC
NA | TRBJ1-4 | TRBD1 | TRBV18 | 14 | CASSPGDRGEKLFF | TGTGCCAGCTCTCCAGGGGACAGGGGAGAAAAACTGTTTTTT
NA | TRBJ1-5 | TRBD1 | TRBV30 | 15 | CAWNPKDRVNQPQHF | TGTGCCTGGAACCCGAAGGACAGGGTCAATCAGCCCCAGCATTTT
NA | TRBJ1-5 | NA | TRBV18 | 15 | CASSEFGGGNQPQHF | TGTGCCAGCTCGGAATTCGGGGGAGGAAATCAGCCCCAGCATTTT
NA | TRBJ2-1 | TRBD2 | TRBV9 | 16 | CASSPRGLAGLNEQFF | TGTGCCAGCAGCCCCAGAGGACTAGCGGGATTGAATGAGCAGTTCTTC
NA | TRBJ2-2 | NA | TRBV30 | 13 | CAFSGKGTGELFF | TGTGCCTTTTCGGGGAAGGGCACCGGGGAGCTGTTTTTT
NA | TRBJ2-5 | TRBD1 | TRBV9 | 15 | CASSVGTGAVETQYF | TGTGCCAGCAGCGTGGGGACAGGGGCCGTCGAGACCCAGTACTTC
NA | TRBJ2-1 | NA | TRBV5-5 | 14 | CASSLWAPEGEQFF | TGTGCCAGCAGCTTGTGGGCACCTGAGGGTGAGCAGTTCTTC
few | TRBJ1-5 | NA | TRBV10-2 | 11 | CASSEGQPQHF | TGCGCCAGCAGTGAGGGTCAGCCCCAGCATTTT
NA | TRBJ2-5 | NA | TRBV7-2 | 14 | CASSQQGSVETQYF | TGTGCCAGCAGCCAACAGGGTTCCGTGGAGACCCAGTACTTC
NA | TRBJ2-5 | TRBD2 | TRBV28 | 16 | CASSYLAGGLQETQYF | TGTGCCAGCAGTTACCTAGCGGGGGGCCTCCAAGAGACCCAGTACTTC
NA | TRBJ2-5 | TRBD1 | TRBV5-6 | 17 | CASSLASSTGVVETQYF | TGTGCCAGCAGCTTGGCTTCCTCGACAGGGGTCGTGGAGACCCAGTACTTC
NA | TRBJ2-1 | TRBD2 | TRBV28 | 19 | CASSPSLGGGAGSYNEQFF | TGTGCCAGCAGCCCAAGCCTCGGCGGGGGGGCAGGGTCCTACAATGAGCAGTTCTTC
NA | TRBJ2-5 | NA | TRBV27 | 12 | CASREGAETQYF | TGTGCCAGCAGAGAGGGAGCGGAGACCCAGTACTTC
NA | TRBJ2-3 | NA | TRBV28 | 12 | CASSSDTDTQYF | TGTGCCAGCAGTTCAGACACAGATACGCAGTATTTT
NA | TRBJ2-3 | NA | TRBV28 | 13 | CASSLSSTDTQYF | TGTGCCAGCAGTCTATCTAGCACAGATACGCAGTATTTT
NA | TRBJ1-4 | TRBD1 | TRBV7-2 | 17 | CASSRIGQGATNEKLFF | TGTGCCAGCAGCCGAATCGGACAGGGGGCGACTAATGAAAAACTGTTTTTT
NA | TRBJ2-7 | TRBD2 | TRBV7-2 | 15 | CASSLAVTSYYEQYF | TGTGCCAGCAGCTTAGCGGTGACTAGCTACTACGAGCAGTACTTC
NA | TRBJ2-7 | NA | TRBV5-1 | 15 | CASSPGFSGAYEQYF | TGCGCCAGCAGCCCGGGTTTTAGCGGCGCTTACGAGCAGTACTTC
NA | TRBJ1-6 | NA | TRBV28 | 12 | CASRTVNSPLHF | TGTGCCAGCCGGACAGTAAATTCACCCCTCCACTTT
NA | TRBJ2-5 | TRBD1 | TRBV28 | 13 | CASRQDRVREQYF | TGTGCCAGCAGACAAGACAGGGTCAGGGAGCAGTACTTC
NA | TRBJ2-5 | TRBD2 | TRBV7-3 | 13 | CASSLTGGETQYF | TGTGCCAGCAGCCTCACGGGGGGAGAGACCCAGTACTTC
NA | TRBJ1-1 | TRBD1 | TRBV7-2 | 14 | CASSRDRAVSEAFF | TGTGCCAGCAGCAGGGACAGGGCGGTGTCTGAAGCTTTCTTT
NA | TRBJ1-4 | NA | TRBV29-1 | 13 | CSVEGQRNEKLFF | TGCAGCGTTGAGGGGCAGCGAAATGAAAAACTGTTTTTT